What follows is one TCR beta chain and its context. Its antigen is not known. Time point here: persistent/refractory GD, antithyroid drugs over 5 years with positive TRAb. After RNA was extracted from PBMCs, the TCR library was made from it. V lost 6 bases to trimming and J lost 4 bases, with 13 bases between them. Germline V CDR1 and CDR2: MNHNS, SASEGT. CDR3 length equals 14 residues. The sample is drawn from a study of regulatory T cells in long-lasting Graves disease. For the study at large: More than 5 years of antithyroid drugs with positive TSH receptor antibodies defined persistent Graves' disease. Study results and limitations: For persistent Graves' patients, TCR diversity was lower than for newly diagnosed ones.

Building of the TCR beta libraries involved iRepertoire HTBI primers and Arm-PCR of CDR3 regions. Authors' methods: The identification of about 66 TRBV and 11 to 15 TRBJ segments was made across samples. TCRdb used MiXCR to reprocess the multiplex PCR reads, holding one entry per CDR3 protein. The V and J calls were determined by TCRdb, not by the authors. The sample has over 650,000 distinct CDR3 sequences; 25% to 35% are singletons. The specimen was peripheral blood mononuclear cells (PBMCs), collected when the disease was refractory, from a patient treated with antithyroid drugs. The receptor's source is a female donor with Graves disease. The chain uses TRBV6-1 and TRBJ2-1; D unresolved. The CDR3 DNA reads as TGTGCCAGCAGCTGGACGGATCGTTACAATGAGCAGTTCTTC. Translated, it gives CASSWTDRYNEQFF.